This TCR beta chain was profiled in a study of immune cell composition in non-small cell lung cancer. Overall study results and limits: In adenocarcinoma, maximal tumour-associated clone frequency tracked TIL tumour reactivity. Squamous lung tumours showed higher top 10 clone scores and clonality than adenocarcinomas.

Trimming stripped 2 bases from V and 2 bases from J, with 12 bases between. Germline-derived CDR1 and CDR2 are SGHTA and FQGTGA. The CDR3 has 15 residues. Repertoires were generated with immunoSEQ multiplex PCR, while TCRdb's copy carries only in-frame clones and drops some. The table records about 8,000 clones, roughly three quarters of them present only once. Comment on this clone: Its antigen is currently unknown.

The sample consisted of lung tumor tissue. The chain joins TRBV7-3 to TRBJ1-2, with D perhaps TRBD1 (6 bases). The clonotype comes from a human donor with non-small cell lung cancer. CDR3 in DNA: TGTGCCAGCAGCTTACAGGGGACGGCCAACTATGGCTACACCTTC. Its protein is CASSLQGTANYGYTF.